This T cell receptor beta chain is from a study of memory CD4+ T cells and cytomegalovirus serostatus. Data came from immunoSEQ multiplex PCR; TCRdb stores just in-frame clones and leaves some out. The sample lists 65,000 to 95,000 clones, around 80% occurring once. Single viable CD3+CD4+CD8-CD45RO+ cells were sorted as the memory CD4+ T cells. Serum IgG to CMV pp150, pp28, p38 and p52 defined serostatus. The sequence derives from an adult in good health and CMV-seronegative. The sequencing sample was made of memory CD4+ T cells from blood.

The CDR3 DNA sequence: TGTGCCAGCACAGACAGGGGGCTTGGCACCGGGGAGCTGTTTTTT. As protein: CASTDRGLGTGELFF. This chain links TRBV2 with TRBJ2-2; the match to TRBD1 covers 10 bases. With 7 bases clipped from V and 4 bases from J, the junction kept 6 bases outside the gene matches. From germline, CDR1 is SNHLY and CDR2 FYNNEI. The length of the CDR3 is 15 residues.